Below, 29 T cell receptor beta chains from the same sample are listed, as sequenced in a study of cytomegalovirus exposure and HLA in healthy donors (dated by TCRdb to between 2016 and 2019). Receptor amplification or capture employed the immunoSEQ multiplex PCR assay. For the multiplex PCR, a mixture combining 60 forward primers for TCR Vbeta segments and 13 reverse primers for TCR Jbeta segments was used. The source is immuneACCESS, and TCRdb retained only in-frame sequences with V and J called. Part of the clones is not carried over; for the studies checked, unresolved V genes explain less than half of this, and the remainder is unexplained. For this sample there are 150,000 or so clones; roughly 85% appear just once. Of the sample, approximately 2.5% is held by the ten largest clones. Sequencing was carried out using PBMCs. The receptors here all came from a woman younger than 35 in good health and CMV-seronegative.

The CDR3 here is CASSETGRGSYNSPLHF. The CDR3 bases are TGTGCCAGCAGTGAGACAGGGCGCGGTTCCTATAATTCACCCCTCCACTTT. The chain employs TRBV2 and TRBJ1-6; 7 nucleotides line up with TRBD1. Germline V gene data show CDR1 as SNHLY and CDR2 as FYNNEI. The junction had 6 bases not matched to a gene; V was cut back by 3 bases and J by 1 base. The CDR3 length is 17 residues.

The chain carries TRBV2 and TRBJ1-5; D is ambiguous. Germline CDR1 is SNHLY and CDR2 is FYNNEI. Trimming left V 6 bases short and J 0 bases short, with 12 bases between. The CDR3 totals 15 residues. In DNA, the CDR3 is TGTGCCAGCAGCCGGAGGGAATATAGCAATCAGCCCCAGCATTTT. Translated, it gives CASSRREYSNQPQHF.

The genes are TRBV5-4 and TRBJ2-5; TRBD2 matches 7 bases. The CDR3 length is 15 residues. Trimming at V came to 4 bases and at J to 1 base, leaving 7 bases not matched to a gene. From germline, CDR1 is SGHNT and CDR2 YYREEE (reference sequence). The chain's CDR3 is CASSPVPGGQETQYF. For the CDR3, the DNA is TGTGCCAGCAGCCCCGTCCCGGGGGGCCAAGAGACCCAGTACTTC. The variable domain in full, completed from reference TRBV5-4 and TRBJ2-5, reads ETGVTQSPTHLIKTRGQQVTLRCSSQSGHNTVSWYQQALGQGPQFIFQYYREEENGRGNFPPRFSGLQFPNYSSELNVNALELDDSALYLCASSPVPGGQETQYFGPGTRLLVL.

This sequence joins TRBV4-3 and TRBJ1-1; D is undetermined. CDR1 and CDR2 from the germline V gene are LGHNA and YSLEER. Deletions cut 0 bases from V and 2 bases from J, with 13 bases between. The CDR3 covers 16 residues. The CDR3 loop reads CASSQDLADFNTEAFF. The CDR3, as DNA: TGCGCCAGCAGCCAAGACCTAGCAGACTTTAACACTGAAGCTTTCTTT.

The chain is built from TRBV11-2 and TRBJ1-4; D is unresolved. The germline V gene has CDR1 SGHAT and CDR2 FQNNGV. This CDR3 region has 12 residues. Trimming removed 2 bases from V and 8 bases from J, with 6 bases in between. CDR3 sequence (DNA): TGTGCCAGCAGCTTAACAAGAGAAAAACTGTTTTTT. This gives the protein CASSLTREKLFF. The whole variable domain, filled in from reference TRBV11-2 and TRBJ1-4, reads EAGVAQSPRYKIIEKRQSVAFWCNPISGHATLYWYQQILGQGPKLLIQFQNNGVVDDSQLPKDRFSAERLKGVDSTLKIQPAKLEDSAVYLCASSLTREKLFFGSGTQLSVL.

This chain uses TRBV27 with TRBJ2-5, with D perhaps TRBD2 (6 bases). The end of the DNA is better explained by TRBJ2-7, so the J call may be wrong. The germline V gene encodes CDR1 MNHEY and CDR2 SMNVEV (reference sequence). The CDR3 covers 15 residues. CDR3: CASSRGGINPYEQYF. The CDR3 DNA sequence: TGTGCCAGCAGTCGCGGCGGGATTAACCCCTACGAGCAGTACTTC.

The rearrangement uses TRBV19 and TRBJ2-2; 8 nucleotides agree with TRBD1. The V gene's germline CDR1 is LNHDA and CDR2 SQIVND (reference sequence). The CDR3 length is 13 residues. After removal of 10 bases from V and 6 bases from J, the junction contained 7 bases not matched to a gene. The CDR3 region is CATGEQGAGELFF. DNA of the CDR3: TGTGCCACTGGGGAACAGGGGGCCGGGGAGCTGTTTTTT.

The V call is TRBV2, the J call TRBJ2-7; 7 bases agree with TRBD1. CDR3 length equals 12 residues. The germline V gene has CDR1 SNHLY and CDR2 FYNNEI. V lost 6 bases to trimming and J lost 9 bases; unmatched junction nucleotides: 8. The CDR3 reads CASRYTGTVQYF. DNA of the CDR3: TGTGCCAGCAGGTATACTGGGACAGTGCAGTACTTC.

The chain is built from TRBV10-3 and TRBJ1-5; the D is unclear. The V gene's germline CDR1 is ENHRY and CDR2 SYGVKD. CDR3 length: 14 residues. Trimming left V 4 bases short and J 2 bases short, with 9 bases between. The CDR3 coding sequence is TGTGCCATCAGTGGCAGTACAGGCAATCAGCCCCAGCATTTT. This translates into CAISGSTGNQPQHF.

DNA for the CDR3: TGTGCCAGCACCCCGACAGGGAATAATCAGCCCCAGCATTTT. Amino acids: CASTPTGNNQPQHF. This rearrangement joins TRBV7-2 to TRBJ1-5; 7 bases are a match to TRBD1. CDR3 size: 14 residues. Germline trimming cut 7 bases from V and 4 bases from J; bases unmatched to any gene: 7. Germline CDR1 and CDR2: SGHTA and FQGNSA. Looking up the rest from reference TRBV7-2 and TRBJ1-5 gives the full variable domain: GAGVSQSPSNKVTEKGKDVELRCDPISGHTALYWYRQSLGQGLEFLIYFQGNSAPDKSGLPSDRFSAERTGGSVSTLTIQRTQQEDSAVYLCASTPTGNNQPQHFGDGTRLSIL.

The genes are TRBV19 and TRBJ2-7; 7 bases are a match to TRBD1. The ends lost 5 bases at V and 4 bases at J; junction bases unmatched: 8. The CDR3 runs to 14 residues. Germline values: CDR1 LNHDA, CDR2 SQIVND (reference sequence). The CDR3 region has the DNA TGTGCCAGTAGTGGGGACAGTGTTCGGTACGAGCAGTACTTC. Amino acid sequence: CASSGDSVRYEQYF.

In DNA form, the CDR3 reads TGTGCCAGCAGCCGACGGGTATCTGGGGCCAACGTCCTGACTTTC. It yields the protein CASSRRVSGANVLTF. The genes are TRBV6-5 and TRBJ2-6; D is ambiguous. CDR1 is MNHEY, CDR2 SVGAGI, per germline. The CDR3 runs to 15 residues. V gave up 6 bases and J gave up 1 base, with 10 bases separating them.

This chain uses TRBV9 with TRBJ2-3; the match to TRBD2 covers 8 bases. Trimming removed 0 bases from V and 1 base from J; junction bases left unmatched: 4. CDR1 is SGDLS and CDR2 is YYNGEE in the germline V gene. The CDR3 covers 16 residues. This chain's CDR3 is CASSVGPGGGTDTQYF. The CDR3 region has the DNA TGTGCCAGCAGCGTAGGGCCGGGAGGGGGCACAGATACGCAGTATTTT. Combining the CDR3 with reference TRBV9 and TRBJ2-3 gives the whole variable domain DSGVTQTPKHLITATGQRVTLRCSPRSGDLSVYWYQQSLDQGLQFLIQYYNGEERAKGNILERFSAQQFPDLHSELNLSSLELGDSALYFCASSVGPGGGTDTQYFGPGTRLTVL.

This clone has only one observation. The V gene is TRBV5-5, the J gene TRBJ1-2; 7 bases match TRBD1. Germline values: CDR1 SGHKS, CDR2 YYEKEE (reference sequence). CDR3 length equals 15 residues. V was clipped by 0 bases and J by 4 bases; unmatched bases: 6. This CDR3 reads CASSLGQGAIYGYTF. For the CDR3, the DNA is TGTGCCAGCAGCTTGGGACAGGGTGCAATCTATGGCTACACCTTC.

V and J are TRBV5-1 and TRBJ1-1; 7 nucleotides line up with TRBD1. Trimming removed 5 bases from V and 3 bases from J; junction bases left unmatched: 7. The CDR3 covers 14 residues. Germline values: CDR1 SGHRS, CDR2 YFSETQ. In DNA form, the CDR3 reads TGCGCCAGCAGAGGGGGCAACCGGGACACTGAAGCTTTCTTT. Translation gives CASRGGNRDTEAFF. Looking up the rest from reference TRBV5-1 and TRBJ1-1 gives the full variable domain: KAGVTQTPRYLIKTRGQQVTLSCSPISGHRSVSWYQQTPGQGLQFLFEYFSETQRNKGNFPGRFSGRQFSNSRSEMNVSTLELGDSALYLCASRGGNRDTEAFFGQGTRLTVV.

The chain is built from TRBV5-5 and TRBJ2-3; no reliable D call. Germline CDR1 SGHKS, CDR2 YYEKEE (reference sequence). The V end was cut by 4 bases, the J end by 3 bases, with 6 bases between. The CDR3 totals 12 residues. The CDR3 DNA is TGTGCCAGCAGCCGCGGAACAGATACGCAGTATTTT. This encodes CASSRGTDTQYF.

The V and J genes are TRBV30 and TRBJ2-7, with TRBD1 matching over 7 bases. CDR1 is GTSNPN and CDR2 is SVGIG in the germline V gene (reference sequence). The CDR3 is 13 amino acids. The junction had 3 bases not matched to a gene; V was cut back by 0 bases and J by 4 bases. The CDR3 loop is CAWSVGTEYEQYF. CDR3 sequence (DNA): TGTGCCTGGAGTGTAGGGACAGAGTACGAGCAGTACTTC.

The sample holds one count of this clone. V usage is TRBV5-1 and J usage is TRBJ2-1, with 8 bases matching TRBD2. Germline CDR1 SGHRS, CDR2 YFSETQ. Germline trimming cut 6 bases from V and 9 bases from J; bases unmatched to any gene: 8. The CDR3 loop spans 13 amino acids. CDR3 region: CASTREGGPEQFF. The CDR3 DNA reads TGCGCCAGCACCCGGGAGGGGGGTCCTGAGCAGTTCTTC.

The rearrangement uses TRBV6-1 and TRBJ2-7; 10 bases line up with TRBD1. Germline assignment: CDR1 MNHNS and CDR2 SASEGT. The CDR3 runs 15 residues. V was pared by 4 bases and J by 3 bases, with 6 bases of the junction left unmatched. The CDR3, as DNA: TGTGCCAGCAGTGGAGGACAGGGGGGACACTACGAGCAGTACTTC. It codes for CASSGGQGGHYEQYF.

The rearrangement uses TRBV4-3 and TRBJ1-2; 8 positions agree with TRBD1. The CDR3 is 15 amino acids. Losses at the gene ends were 3 bases for V and 5 bases for J; bases not matched to a gene: 8. Germline CDR1 LGHNA, CDR2 YSLEER. CDR3: CASSQGTGRDYGYTF. The CDR3, as DNA: TGCGCCAGCAGCCAGGGGACAGGTCGGGATTATGGCTACACCTTC.

J is TRBJ1-5 and V is TRBV7-2; 9 positions match TRBD1. The CDR3 is 16 residues long. V lost 5 bases to trimming and J lost 3 bases; unmatched junction nucleotides: 8. Per the germline V gene, CDR1 is SGHTA and CDR2 is FQGNSA. For the CDR3, the DNA is TGTGCCAGCAGCCAGGCCGGGACAGGGAACAATCAGCCCCAGCATTTT. Its translation is CASSQAGTGNNQPQHF.

This chain joins TRBV9 and TRBJ2-3, with D maybe TRBD1 (6 bases). Germline V gene lookup returns CDR1 SGDLS and CDR2 YYNGEE. The CDR3 is 16 amino acids. V gave up 3 bases and J gave up 1 base, with 15 bases separating them. This CDR3 is CASSALGPGGTDTQYF. In nucleotides, the CDR3 is TGTGCCAGCAGCGCTCTGGGACCAGGGGGCACAGATACGCAGTATTTT.

The rearrangement joins TRBV19 to TRBJ1-1; unclear D gene. CDR3 length: 14 amino acids. Germline CDR1 reads LNHDA; CDR2 reads SQIVND (reference sequence). Trimming left V 3 bases short and J 4 bases short, with 12 bases between. The CDR3 DNA reads TGTGCCAGTAGTATCGACTTTGAGGGCACTGAAGCTTTCTTT. Translating gives CASSIDFEGTEAFF.

V gene TRBV28 combines with J gene TRBJ2-3; D possibly corresponds to TRBD1 (5 bases). The V gene lost 6 bases and the J gene lost 2 bases, with 12 bases spanning the gap. In germline, CDR1 is MDHEN, CDR2 SYDVKM. There are 14 residues in the CDR3. CDR3 nucleotide sequence: TGTGCCAGCAGCCTAGGGGTAGACACAGATACGCAGTATTTT. It specifies CASSLGVDTDTQYF. Variable domain in full (rest from reference TRBV28 and TRBJ2-3): DVKVTQSSRYLVKRTGEKVFLECVQDMDHENMFWYRQDPGLGLRLIYFSYDVKMKEKGDIPEGYSVSREKKERFSLILESASTNQTSMYLCASSLGVDTDTQYFGPGTRLTVL.

This clone was counted a few times. CDR3 residues: CASKGQGANEQFF. Here the CDR3 DNA reads TGTGCCAGCAAGGGACAGGGAGCCAATGAGCAGTTCTTC. The J gene is TRBJ2-1, the V gene TRBV2, with 9 positions matching TRBD1. V shed 7 bases, J shed 6 bases, and the junction held 4 bases outside the gene matches. Germline CDR1 reads SNHLY; CDR2 reads FYNNEI. This CDR3 contains 13 residues.

The chain couples TRBV28 to TRBJ2-1; D not certain. Trimming pared 7 bases from V and 9 bases from J, leaving 10 bases between. CDR1 and CDR2 from the germline V gene are MDHEN and SYDVKM. The CDR3 is 11 amino acids. The CDR3 sequence is CASIGPLEQFF. For the CDR3, the DNA is TGTGCCAGCATCGGTCCCCTTGAGCAGTTCTTC. The variable domain in full, with the rest retrieved from reference TRBV28 and TRBJ2-1, is DVKVTQSSRYLVKRTGEKVFLECVQDMDHENMFWYRQDPGLGLRLIYFSYDVKMKEKGDIPEGYSVSREKKERFSLILESASTNQTSMYLCASIGPLEQFFGPGTRLTVL.

The chain is built from TRBV7-6 and TRBJ2-7; no reliable D call. This CDR3 has 11 amino acids. Trimming stripped 6 bases from V and 6 bases from J, with 9 bases between. CDR1 SGHVS and CDR2 FNYEAQ come from the germline V gene. The CDR3 nucleotides are TGTGCCAGCAGTCAGTCTGGCGAGCAGTACTTC. This codes for CASSQSGEQYF.

V usage is TRBV7-9 and J usage is TRBJ2-5, with a tentative D call TRBD1 (5 bases). The CDR3 has 13 residues. Trimming stripped 2 bases from V and 7 bases from J, with 11 bases between. The germline gives CDR1 SEHNR, CDR2 FQNEAQ (reference sequence). The CDR3 DNA reads TGTGCCAGCAGCTTATACCTCCAGGGGACCCAGTACTTC. Translation: CASSLYLQGTQYF.

The chain links TRBV7-2 to TRBJ2-3; 8 nucleotides line up with TRBD2. The V segment lost 5 bases and the J segment 1 base; nucleotides outside the gene matches: 5. Germline CDR1 SGHTA, CDR2 FQGNSA. The CDR3 has 15 residues. The CDR3 loop is CASSLPTSGTDTQYF. DNA for the CDR3: TGTGCCAGCAGCCTACCGACTAGCGGCACAGATACGCAGTATTTT.